One TCR beta chain is described in this entry. The V gene's germline CDR1 is SEHNR and CDR2 FQNEAQ (reference sequence). V was trimmed by 2 bases and J by 7 bases, leaving 8 bases between them. The CDR3 totals 12 residues. Data came from immunoSEQ multiplex PCR; TCRdb stores just in-frame clones and leaves some out. Here the sample spans some 29,000 clones, 70% to 90% being singletons. The sample originates from a study of control samples from healthy donors and cancer patients. The chain joins TRBV7-9 to TRBJ1-2; D is uncertain. The receptor was isolated from a female donor with melanoma. The sequencing input was formalin-fixed, paraffin-embedded tissue. DNA for the CDR3: TGTGCCAGCAGCTTATCCGATCGTGGCTACACCTTC. Residues: CASSLSDRGYTF.